The rows below give T cell receptor beta chains drawn from one sample of a study of beta chain features in type 1 diabetes. Measured with immunoSEQ multiplex PCR; TCRdb has only the in-frame clones, and not every one. The sample holds around 250,000 clones, 25% to 35% seen once. The sequenced sample was central memory CD4+ T cells from blood. These receptors were collected from a man younger than 40 in good health. Each CDR3 is given with its conserved first and last residue.

J gene,V gene,CDR3 protein
TRBJ1-6,TRBV5-4,CASSLDPGPRTGSPLHF
TRBJ2-5,TRBV29-1,CSVARPLTYETQYF
TRBJ2-5,TRBV28,CASSFRGTGDQETQYF
TRBJ2-7,TRBV30,CAWSGTSGGHSYEQYF
TRBJ2-7,TRBV11-2,CASSLAGGNYEQYF
TRBJ2-7,TRBV7-2,CASSFRDTSYEQYF
TRBJ2-1,TRBV1,CTSRPGRTNEQFF
TRBJ2-1,TRBV25-1,CASSQLVGNEQFF
TRBJ2-4,TRBV6-5,CASSLDQGNIQYF
TRBJ2-2,TRBV7-9,CASSRPTGGAGTGELFF
TRBJ2-3,TRBV7-2,CASSRTEGGRTDTQYF
TRBJ2-5,TRBV29-1,CSVDTVQETQYF
TRBJ1-5,TRBV15,CATSSRAEGALKPQHF
TRBJ1-5,TRBV4-1,CASSQVVGAPQHF
TRBJ2-3,TRBV15,CATSREPGVDTQYF
TRBJ1-3,TRBV6-5,CASSSPGRWGNTIYF
TRBJ2-3,TRBV2,CASSVGQATNTDTQYF
TRBJ1-2,TRBV30,CAWSVWTAARGYGYTF
TRBJ1-5,TRBV30,CAWSPGHKGNQPQHF
TRBJ1-1,TRBV2,CASTYDRGTEAFF
TRBJ1-1,TRBV6-1,CASSVLLDSEAFF
TRBJ2-7,TRBV7-6,CASSQGSSYEQYF
TRBJ2-1,TRBV5-4,CASSSGQGNEQFF
TRBJ2-1,TRBV5-4,CASSQSSRSGRGSYNEQFF
TRBJ1-1,TRBV10-3,CAISPTGGINTEAFF
TRBJ2-3,TRBV10-3,CAIRARPRLAGNTDTQYF
TRBJ2-3,TRBV4-2,CASRPTGSSDTQYF